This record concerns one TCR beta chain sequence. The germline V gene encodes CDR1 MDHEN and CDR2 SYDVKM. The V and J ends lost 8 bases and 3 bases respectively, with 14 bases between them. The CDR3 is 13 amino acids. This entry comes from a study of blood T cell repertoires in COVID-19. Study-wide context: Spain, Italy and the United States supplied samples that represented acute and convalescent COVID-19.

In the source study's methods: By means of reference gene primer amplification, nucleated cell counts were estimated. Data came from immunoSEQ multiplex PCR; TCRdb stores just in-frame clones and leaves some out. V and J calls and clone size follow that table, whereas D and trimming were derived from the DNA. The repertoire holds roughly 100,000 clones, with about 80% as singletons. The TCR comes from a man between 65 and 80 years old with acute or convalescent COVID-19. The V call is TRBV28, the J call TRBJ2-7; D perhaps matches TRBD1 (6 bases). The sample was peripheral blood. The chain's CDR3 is CASFSAQGYEQYF. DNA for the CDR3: TGTGCCAGCTTCTCCGCACAGGGCTACGAGCAGTACTTC.